Listed here are 4 T cell receptor beta chains from one sample, sequenced in a study of cytomegalovirus exposure and HLA in healthy donors (dated by TCRdb to about 2017). The library was produced with the immunoSEQ multiplex PCR assay. The multiplex PCR relied on a mix of 60 forward primers for TCR Vbeta segments and 13 reverse primers for TCR Jbeta segments. Drawn from immuneACCESS, this table holds only the in-frame rearrangements with V and J called that TCRdb kept. Clones are partly lost; checked studies trace under half to an unresolved V gene and leave the rest unexplained. This sample comprises 150,000 to 200,000 clones, over 60% of them detected only once. Less than 1.1% of the sample comes from the top ten. Material: PBMCs. The source of these receptors is a woman between 40 and 55 years old in good health and CMV-seronegative.

This clone occurred once. The chain employs TRBV10-3 and TRBJ2-7, with D tentatively TRBD2 (6 bases). The DNA end favors TRBJ2-1, so the J call may be wrong. Germline CDR1 ENHRY, CDR2 SYGVKD. The CDR3 spans 17 residues. CDR3 sequence (DNA): TGTGCCATCAGTGAGTCGATTAACGTAGCTGGGGGGAATGAGCAGTTCTTC. Encoded protein: CAISESINVAGGNEQFF.

The V call is TRBV5-6, the J call TRBJ2-1; D is perhaps TRBD2 (6 bases). Germline V lookup: CDR1 SGHDT, CDR2 YYEEEE. Deletions cut 4 bases from V and 7 bases from J, with 9 bases between. This CDR3 is 12 amino acids long. This chain's CDR3 is CASSQLANEQFF. As DNA, the CDR3 is TGTGCCAGCAGCCAACTAGCTAATGAGCAGTTCTTC.

V and J are TRBV7-2 and TRBJ1-5; unclear D gene. CDR1 and CDR2 from the germline V gene are SGHTA and FQGNSA. The length of the CDR3 is 15 residues. With 4 bases removed from V and 3 bases from J, the gap between germline ends came to 13 bases. DNA for the CDR3: TGTGCCAGCAGCTCGGACCGAGACTACAATCAGCCCCAGCATTTT. The encoded protein is CASSSDRDYNQPQHF.

This chain joins TRBV5-4 and TRBJ2-5, with 8 bases matching TRBD2. Looked up from germline, CDR1 is SGHNT and CDR2 is YYREEE (reference sequence). V was clipped by 0 bases and J by 4 bases; unmatched bases: 5. This CDR3 has 15 amino acids. This CDR3 is CASSLGIAGLETQYF. DNA for the CDR3: TGTGCCAGCAGCTTGGGAATAGCGGGGTTAGAGACCCAGTACTTC. Together with reference TRBV5-4 and TRBJ2-5, the CDR3 gives the full variable domain: ETGVTQSPTHLIKTRGQQVTLRCSSQSGHNTVSWYQQALGQGPQFIFQYYREEENGRGNFPPRFSGLQFPNYSSELNVNALELDDSALYLCASSLGIAGLETQYFGPGTRLLVL.